Below, 23 T cell receptor beta chains from the same sample are listed, as sequenced in a study of cytomegalovirus exposure and HLA in healthy donors. The study ran its PCR with 60 Vbeta and 13 Jbeta primers. Only in-frame clones appear in the TCRdb table, and some are missing; sequencing was by immunoSEQ multiplex PCR. The sample has approximately 130,000 clones; about 77% are singletons. The sequencing input was PBMCs. The receptors were sampled from a man in his fifties or sixties in good health and CMV-seronegative.

The chain links TRBV6-1 to TRBJ2-7, with unresolved D. Germline V gene data show CDR1 as MNHNS and CDR2 as SASEGT. The CDR3 has 15 amino acids. V dropped 1 base and J dropped 2 bases, with 12 bases sitting between them. The CDR3 loop is CASSEEPQSPYEQYF. The CDR3 DNA reads TGTGCCAGCAGTGAAGAGCCTCAATCTCCCTACGAGCAGTACTTC.

The chain has TRBV7-9 and TRBJ2-2; no clear D gene. Trimming removed 2 bases from V and 2 bases from J, with 9 bases in between. There are 15 residues in the CDR3. Germline V gene data show CDR1 as SEHNR and CDR2 as FQNEAQ (reference sequence). Here the CDR3 DNA reads TGTGCCAGCAGCTTACCCAGGAAAAACACCGGGGAGCTGTTTTTT. Translated, it gives CASSLPRKNTGELFF.

This chain connects TRBV10-3 to TRBJ2-7; TRBD1 is a possible D gene (6 bases). V gave up 5 bases and J gave up 0 bases, with 11 bases separating them. CDR3 length: 14 residues. Germline CDR1 reads ENHRY; CDR2 reads SYGVKD. The CDR3 coding sequence is TGTGCCATCAGTCCCTCGGACAGCTCCTACGAGCAGTACTTC. Translation: CAISPSDSSYEQYF.

The gene calls are TRBV4-1 and TRBJ2-7; TRBD2 agrees at 7 bases. The germline V gene encodes CDR1 MGHRA and CDR2 YSYEKL. The CDR3 sequence is 17 residues long. J gave up 3 bases and V 0 bases, and 11 bases lay outside the gene matches. Here the CDR3 DNA reads TGCGCCAGCAGCCAAGACTCGACCAGCGGGATTGGCTACGAGCAGTACTTC. Translating gives CASSQDSTSGIGYEQYF.

This sequence joins TRBV6-1 and TRBJ1-5, with D perhaps TRBD1 (5 bases). Germline lookup yields CDR1 MNHNS and CDR2 SASEGT. V was pared by 4 bases and J by 3 bases, with 16 bases between. This CDR3 region has 16 residues. DNA for the CDR3: TGTGCCAGCAGTGTATTAGCAGGGCGAAACAATCAGCCCCAGCATTTT. Residues: CASSVLAGRNNQPQHF.

The sample holds one count of this clone. The chain employs TRBV5-1 and TRBJ2-7; TRBD2 matches at 16 bases. The germline V gene has CDR1 SGHRS and CDR2 YFSETQ. The CDR3 has 17 amino acids. With 3 bases clipped from V and 4 bases from J, the junction kept 7 bases outside the gene matches. As DNA, the CDR3 is TGCGCCAGCAGCTCCGGGACTAGCGGGAGGGTTGGTTACGAGCAGTACTTC. Its protein is CASSSGTSGRVGYEQYF.

This chain uses TRBV5-4 with TRBJ1-1; D is possibly TRBD1 (5 bases). V lost 0 bases and J 5 bases, leaving 8 bases between the germline ends. The CDR3 is made up of 13 amino acids. The germline CDR1 and CDR2 sequences are SGHNT and YYREEE (reference sequence). This chain's CDR3 is CASSLEQGTEAFF. CDR3 nucleotide sequence: TGTGCCAGCAGCTTGGAGCAGGGAACTGAAGCTTTCTTT.

The V and J genes are TRBV27 and TRBJ1-4; D remains ambiguous. The V and J ends lost 3 bases and 7 bases respectively, with 18 bases between them. Germline V gives CDR1 MNHEY, CDR2 SMNVEV (reference sequence). The CDR3 has 16 residues. CDR3 coding DNA: TGTGCCAGCAGTTTCCGCCCGGCGGGAGGGAGTGAAAAACTGTTTTTT. Protein: CASSFRPAGGSEKLFF.

This clone was observed a handful of times. V usage is TRBV11-2 and J usage is TRBJ2-3; 8 nucleotides line up with TRBD2. V shed 0 bases, J shed 11 bases, and the junction held 13 bases outside the gene matches. The CDR3 extends over 16 amino acids. Per the germline V gene, CDR1 is SGHAT and CDR2 is FQNNGV. As DNA, the CDR3 is TGTGCCAGCAGCTTAGATCCAGGGACTAGTTCTTGGGGGCAGTATTTT. This encodes CASSLDPGTSSWGQYF.

The chain recombines TRBV2 with TRBJ1-1; no definite D call. The CDR3 length is 13 residues. CDR1 is SNHLY, CDR2 FYNNEI, per germline. V was cut by 10 bases and J by 0 bases, with 12 bases left in between. The CDR3, as DNA: TGTGCCACTTCAACAGATATGAACACTGAAGCTTTCTTT. Amino acid sequence: CATSTDMNTEAFF. Looking up the rest from reference TRBV2 and TRBJ1-1 gives the full variable domain: EPEVTQTPSHQVTQMGQEVILRCVPISNHLYFYWYRQILGQKVEFLVSFYNNEISEKSEIFDDQFSVERPDGSNFTLKIRSTKLEDSAMYFCATSTDMNTEAFFGQGTRLTVV.

The chain uses TRBV7-2 and TRBJ2-3; D call uncertain. The ends were cut back, 2 bases at V and 0 bases at J, with 12 bases in the middle. The CDR3 runs 16 residues. Looked up from germline, CDR1 is SGHTA and CDR2 is FQGNSA. For the CDR3, the DNA is TGTGCCAGCAGCTTAATTGGAACTACTAGCACAGATACGCAGTATTTT. Translation gives CASSLIGTTSTDTQYF.

The chain carries TRBV30 and TRBJ1-5; D ambiguous. Trimming took 0 bases from V and 9 from J, leaving 21 bases between them. Germline values: CDR1 GTSNPN, CDR2 SVGIG (reference sequence). This CDR3 contains 16 residues. The CDR3 loop is CAWSVNPGGLESPQHF. DNA of the CDR3: TGTGCCTGGAGTGTAAATCCTGGCGGGCTAGAATCGCCCCAGCATTTT.

The V and J genes are TRBV6-5 and TRBJ2-6, with 7 bases matching TRBD2. The CDR3 runs to 13 residues. V shed 8 bases, J shed 9 bases, and the junction held 7 bases outside the gene matches. Germline CDR1 and CDR2: MNHEY and SVGAGI. The CDR3 nucleotides read TGTGCCAGCGGCCTAGCGGAGGTCAACGTCCTGACTTTC. Its translation is CASGLAEVNVLTF.

The chain joins TRBV7-8 to TRBJ2-1, with TRBD2 identical over 12 bases. After removal of 3 bases from V and 8 bases from J, the junction contained 5 bases not matched to a gene. Germline assignment: CDR1 SGHVS and CDR2 FQNEAQ. This CDR3 has 15 amino acids. The CDR3 region has the DNA TGTGCCAGCAGCTTCCCTAGCGGGAGGGCCGATGAGCAGTTCTTC. Translated: CASSFPSGRADEQFF.

The rearrangement uses TRBV4-1 and TRBJ2-7; 8 positions agree with TRBD1. This CDR3 comprises 14 residues. From germline, CDR1 is MGHRA and CDR2 YSYEKL. After removal of 4 bases from V and 4 bases from J, the junction contained 6 bases not matched to a gene. CDR3 nucleotides: TGCGCCAGCAGCCCCGACAGGGGAGTGTACGAGCAGTACTTC. Encoded protein: CASSPDRGVYEQYF.

The V and J genes are TRBV27 and TRBJ2-5, with D possibly being TRBD1 (6 bases). V was trimmed by 1 base and J by 6 bases, leaving 18 bases between them. Germline V gene sequence: CDR1 MNHEY, CDR2 SMNVEV (reference sequence). This CDR3 is built from 16 residues. The CDR3 is CASSLWGQGREKTQYF. As DNA, the CDR3 is TGTGCCAGCAGTTTATGGGGGCAGGGCAGAGAAAAGACCCAGTACTTC.

The chain carries TRBV4-1 and TRBJ2-7, with D unresolved. V was pared by 0 bases and J by 0 bases, with 15 bases between. The V gene's germline CDR1 is MGHRA and CDR2 YSYEKL. The CDR3 covers 17 residues. Here the CDR3 reads CASSQDEDMLYSYEQYF. CDR3 in DNA: TGCGCCAGCAGCCAAGACGAAGACATGCTGTACTCCTACGAGCAGTACTTC.

This clone was counted once. The chain employs TRBV15 and TRBJ2-2; possibly TRBD2 for D (6 bases). V lost 0 bases and J 6 bases, leaving 8 bases between the germline ends. The CDR3 is made up of 14 amino acids. CDR1 and CDR2 from the germline V gene are LNHNV and YYDKDF (reference sequence). The CDR3 DNA reads as TGTGCCACCAGCAGAGATTCGGGGGCCGGGGAGCTGTTTTTT. This gives the protein CATSRDSGAGELFF.

J is TRBJ1-5 and V is TRBV7-2; D not resolved. The CDR3 is 15 residues long. V lost 5 bases, J lost 6 bases, and 17 bases lay in between. Germline loops: CDR1 SGHTA, CDR2 FQGNSA. The CDR3 region is CASSPGGLEGQPQHF. In DNA, the CDR3 is TGTGCCAGCAGCCCAGGAGGTCTAGAAGGTCAGCCCCAGCATTTT. The entire variable domain, with the rest obtained from reference TRBV7-2 and TRBJ1-5, is as follows: GAGVSQSPSNKVTEKGKDVELRCDPISGHTALYWYRQSLGQGLEFLIYFQGNSAPDKSGLPSDRFSAERTGGSVSTLTIQRTQQEDSAVYLCASSPGGLEGQPQHFGDGTRLSIL.

The J gene is TRBJ1-2, the V gene TRBV19; D may be TRBD1 (5 bases). The CDR3 sequence is 16 residues long. Germline CDR1 LNHDA, CDR2 SQIVND (reference sequence). Trimming took 6 bases from V and 2 from J, leaving 19 bases between them. CDR3 sequence: CASRDTTKFFNYGYTF. CDR3 in DNA: TGTGCCAGTAGGGACACCACGAAATTCTTCAACTATGGCTACACCTTC. The entire variable domain, with the rest obtained from reference TRBV19 and TRBJ1-2, is as follows: DGGITQSPKYLFRKEGQNVTLSCEQNLNHDAMYWYRQDPGQGLRLIYYSQIVNDFQKGDIAEGYSVSREKKESFPLTVTSAQKNPTAFYLCASRDTTKFFNYGYTFGSGTRLTVV.

This clone is a singleton in its sample. J is TRBJ2-2 and V is TRBV4-1, with 11 bases that match TRBD2. Germline CDR1 and CDR2: MGHRA and YSYEKL. The CDR3 has 16 amino acids. V was clipped by 1 base and J by 6 bases; unmatched bases: 4. CDR3 DNA sequence: TGCGCCAGCAGCCAAGGTATACTAGCGGGAGCCGGGGAGCTGTTTTTT. Protein product: CASSQGILAGAGELFF.

The chain uses TRBV20-1 and TRBJ1-1; 7 nucleotides align to TRBD1. Germline CDR1 DFQATT, CDR2 SNEGSKA (reference sequence). Trimming took 6 bases from V and 2 from J; bases not matched to a gene: 0. This CDR3 region has 11 residues. This CDR3 is CSAGGNTEAFF. The CDR3 nucleotides are TGCAGTGCAGGGGGCAACACTGAAGCTTTCTTT.

The chain carries TRBV6-5 and TRBJ2-1; D remains unclear. Trimming left V 5 bases short and J 0 bases short, with 11 bases between. The germline gives CDR1 MNHEY, CDR2 SVGAGI. CDR3 length equals 15 residues. The CDR3, as DNA: TGTGCCAGCAGTACCTACGAGAGCTCCTACAATGAGCAGTTCTTC. As protein: CASSTYESSYNEQFF.